The TCR beta chain under discussion was sequenced for a study of T cells in Graves' hyperthyroidism and ophthalmopathy. Researchers amplified the TCR beta CDR3 regions from RNA transcripts. TCR CDR3 underwent first-round RT-PCR with the HTBI primer set. Using its own MiXCR run on the multiplex PCR reads, TCRdb lists one record per CDR3 protein. The data contain a few hundred thousand distinct CDR3 sequences, approximately 14% of them singletons. This clonotype was recorded many times. Its antigen is as yet unknown. Stable hyperthyroidism: no ophthalmopathy progression over 18 months of follow-up. Hyperthyroidism had been newly diagnosed in patients aged 18 to 65, and its duration was under 2 months. From under 12 ml of fresh peripheral blood, PBMCs were isolated. Broader study findings: Separation of ophthalmopathy from stable hyperthyroidism was achieved by a 13 V-J model.

The clonotype originates from a woman in her late teens or twenties with Graves' hyperthyroidism. Sequencing input: blood.

CDR3 amino acids: CASSPDRLSGELFF. The CDR3, as DNA: TGTGCCAGCAGCCCGGACAGGTTATCCGGGGAGCTGTTTTTT. J is TRBJ2-2 and V is TRBV11-2; 7 nucleotides agree with TRBD1. This CDR3 is 14 amino acids long. The germline gives CDR1 SGHAT, CDR2 FQNNGV. The V gene end was trimmed by 5 bases and the J gene end by 6 bases; junction bases not matched to a gene: 6.